This T cell receptor (beta chain) was found in a study of breast tumors, draining lymph nodes, adjacent tissues. Study observations and caveats: Most tumor T cells seemingly derive from lymph node, then expand in tumor. Compared with lymph nodes, tumors were less diverse; compared with nontumor tissue, more. Tumor T cell lymph node origin was a supported hypothesis, not proven. Tumor and nontumor repertoires were significantly more similar in luminal-like than in basal-like breast cancer.

Note on this clonotype: What it binds is not known.

The germline gives CDR1 SGDLS, CDR2 YYNGEE. V was pared by 5 bases and J by 0 bases, with 10 bases of the junction left unmatched. The length of the CDR3 is 17 residues. MiXCR, run by TCRdb on the multiplex PCR reads, gives a single entry per CDR3 protein. The sample lists more than 250,000 distinct CDR3 sequences, around 30% occurring once. The lymph nodes were axillary draining lymph nodes from breast cancer patients. The TCR comes from a female donor with breast cancer. Some clones in this sample may be carry-over from other donors' samples. The V gene is TRBV9, the J gene TRBJ1-3; 8 bases agree with TRBD1. Input material: axillary lymph node tissue. CDR3 sequence: CASSTGTGPSSGNTIYF. DNA of the CDR3: TGTGCCAGCAGTACAGGGACAGGACCCTCCTCTGGAAACACCATATATTTT.